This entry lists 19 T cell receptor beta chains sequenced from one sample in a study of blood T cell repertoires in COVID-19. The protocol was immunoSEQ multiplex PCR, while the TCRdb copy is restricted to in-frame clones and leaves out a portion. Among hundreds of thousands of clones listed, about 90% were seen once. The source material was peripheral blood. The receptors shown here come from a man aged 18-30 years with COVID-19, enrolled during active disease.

The CDR3 sequence is CATSDLSGGYGELFF. CDR3 nucleotides: TGTGCCACCAGTGATTTGTCGGGGGGGTACGGGGAGCTGTTTTTT. The chain combines TRBV24-1 with TRBJ2-2, with 8 bases that match TRBD2. J lost 7 bases, V lost 0 bases, and 3 bases had no gene match. Germline V gene lookup returns CDR1 KGHDR and CDR2 SFDVKD. The CDR3 spans 15 residues.

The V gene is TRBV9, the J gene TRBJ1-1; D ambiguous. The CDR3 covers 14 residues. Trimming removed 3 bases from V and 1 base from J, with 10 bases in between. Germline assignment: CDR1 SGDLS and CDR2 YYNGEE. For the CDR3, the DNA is TGTGCCAGCAGCGGAAACTATAGGAACACTGAAGCTTTCTTT. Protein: CASSGNYRNTEAFF. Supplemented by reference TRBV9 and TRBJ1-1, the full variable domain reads DSGVTQTPKHLITATGQRVTLRCSPRSGDLSVYWYQQSLDQGLQFLIQYYNGEERAKGNILERFSAQQFPDLHSELNLSSLELGDSALYFCASSGNYRNTEAFFGQGTRLTVV.

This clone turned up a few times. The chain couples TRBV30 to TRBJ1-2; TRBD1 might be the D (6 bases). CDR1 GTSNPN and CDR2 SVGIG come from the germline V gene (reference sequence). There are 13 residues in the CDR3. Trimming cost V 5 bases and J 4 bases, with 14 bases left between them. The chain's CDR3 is CAWYRVSGYGYTF. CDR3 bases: TGTGCCTGGTACAGGGTTTCGGGCTATGGCTACACCTTC. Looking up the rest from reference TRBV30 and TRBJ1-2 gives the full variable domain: SQTIHQWPATLVQPVGSPLSLECTVEGTSNPNLYWYRQAAGRGLQLLFYSVGIGQISSEVPQNLSASRPQDRQFILSSKKLLLSDSGFYLCAWYRVSGYGYTFGSGTRLTVV.

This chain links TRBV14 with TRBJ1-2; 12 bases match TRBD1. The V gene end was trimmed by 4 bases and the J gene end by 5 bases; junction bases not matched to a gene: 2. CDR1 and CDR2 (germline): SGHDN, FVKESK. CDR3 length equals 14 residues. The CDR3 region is CASSRDRGQYGYTF. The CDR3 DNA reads TGTGCCAGCAGCCGGGACAGGGGGCAGTATGGCTACACCTTC.

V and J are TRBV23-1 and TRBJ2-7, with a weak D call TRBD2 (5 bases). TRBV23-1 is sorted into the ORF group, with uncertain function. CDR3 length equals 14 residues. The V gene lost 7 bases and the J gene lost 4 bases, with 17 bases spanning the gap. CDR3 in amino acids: CASIGWTARYEQYF. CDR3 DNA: TGCGCCAGCATTGGGTGGACTGCCCGGTACGAGCAGTACTTC.

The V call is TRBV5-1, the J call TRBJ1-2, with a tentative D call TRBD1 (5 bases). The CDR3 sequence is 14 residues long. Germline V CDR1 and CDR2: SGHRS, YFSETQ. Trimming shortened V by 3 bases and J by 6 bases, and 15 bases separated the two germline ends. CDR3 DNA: TGCGCCAGCAGCTCAGGGTTAGGATTAGATGGCTACACCTTC. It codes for CASSSGLGLDGYTF.

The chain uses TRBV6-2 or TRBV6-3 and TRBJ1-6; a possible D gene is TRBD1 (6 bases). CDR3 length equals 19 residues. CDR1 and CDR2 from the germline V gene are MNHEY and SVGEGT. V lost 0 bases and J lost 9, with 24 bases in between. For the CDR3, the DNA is TGTGCCAGCAGTTACTCTCAACTCCTTTTAAACAGGGCCGGTTCACCCCTCCACTTT. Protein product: CASSYSQLLLNRAGSPLHF.

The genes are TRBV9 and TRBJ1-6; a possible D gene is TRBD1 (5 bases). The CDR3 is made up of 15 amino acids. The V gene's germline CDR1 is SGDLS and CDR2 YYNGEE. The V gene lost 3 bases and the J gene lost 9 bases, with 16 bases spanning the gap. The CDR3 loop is CASSAPPGGGSPLHF. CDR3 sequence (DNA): TGTGCCAGCAGCGCTCCCCCGGGGGGGGGTTCACCCCTCCACTTT. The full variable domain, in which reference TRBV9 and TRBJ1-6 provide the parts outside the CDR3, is DSGVTQTPKHLITATGQRVTLRCSPRSGDLSVYWYQQSLDQGLQFLIQYYNGEERAKGNILERFSAQQFPDLHSELNLSSLELGDSALYFCASSAPPGGGSPLHFGNGTRLTVT.

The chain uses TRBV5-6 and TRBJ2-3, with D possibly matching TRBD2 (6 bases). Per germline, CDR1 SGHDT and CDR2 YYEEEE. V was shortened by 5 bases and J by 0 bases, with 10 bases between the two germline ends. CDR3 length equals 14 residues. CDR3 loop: CASSRGSSTDTQYF. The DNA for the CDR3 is TGTGCCAGCAGTCGGGGGTCTAGCACAGATACGCAGTATTTT.

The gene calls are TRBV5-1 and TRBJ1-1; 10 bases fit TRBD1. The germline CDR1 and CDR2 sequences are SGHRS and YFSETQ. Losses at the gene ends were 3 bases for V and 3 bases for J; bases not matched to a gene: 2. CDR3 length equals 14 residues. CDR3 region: CASSSTGGYTEAFF. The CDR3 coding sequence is TGCGCCAGCAGCTCGACAGGGGGCTACACTGAAGCTTTCTTT.

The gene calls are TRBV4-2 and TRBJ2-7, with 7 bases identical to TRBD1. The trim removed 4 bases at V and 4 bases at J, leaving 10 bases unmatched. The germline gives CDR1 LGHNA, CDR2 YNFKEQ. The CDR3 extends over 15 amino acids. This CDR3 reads CASSPPGQRAYEQYF. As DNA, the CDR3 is TGTGCCAGCAGCCCGCCGGGACAGCGTGCGTACGAGCAGTACTTC.

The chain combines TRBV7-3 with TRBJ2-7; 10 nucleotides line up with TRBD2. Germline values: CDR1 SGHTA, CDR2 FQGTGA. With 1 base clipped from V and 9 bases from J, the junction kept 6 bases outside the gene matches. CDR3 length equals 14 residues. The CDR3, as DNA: TGTGCCAGCAGCTTAAAAGGGACTAGCGCTGTGCAGTACTTC. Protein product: CASSLKGTSAVQYF.

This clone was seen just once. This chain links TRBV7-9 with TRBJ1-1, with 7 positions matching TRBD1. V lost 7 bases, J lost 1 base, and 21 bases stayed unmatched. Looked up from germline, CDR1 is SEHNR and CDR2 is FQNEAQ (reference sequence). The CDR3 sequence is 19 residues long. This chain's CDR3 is CASTPSGTDGRARNTEAFF. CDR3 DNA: TGTGCCAGCACCCCTAGTGGGACAGACGGAAGGGCCCGGAACACTGAAGCTTTCTTT.

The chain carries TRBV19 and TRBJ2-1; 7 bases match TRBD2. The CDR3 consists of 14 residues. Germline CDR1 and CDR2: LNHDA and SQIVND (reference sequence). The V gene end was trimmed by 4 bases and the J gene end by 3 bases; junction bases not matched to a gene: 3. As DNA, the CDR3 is TGTGCCAGTAGTAGAAGCGGGGTCTACAATGAGCAGTTCTTC. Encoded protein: CASSRSGVYNEQFF.

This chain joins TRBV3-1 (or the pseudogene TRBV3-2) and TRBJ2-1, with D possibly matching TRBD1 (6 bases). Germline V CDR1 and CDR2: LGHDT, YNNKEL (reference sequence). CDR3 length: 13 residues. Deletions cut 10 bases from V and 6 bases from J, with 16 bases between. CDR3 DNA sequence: TGTGCCACCTCCGGAACAGGGATCAATGAGCAGTTCTTC. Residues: CATSGTGINEQFF.

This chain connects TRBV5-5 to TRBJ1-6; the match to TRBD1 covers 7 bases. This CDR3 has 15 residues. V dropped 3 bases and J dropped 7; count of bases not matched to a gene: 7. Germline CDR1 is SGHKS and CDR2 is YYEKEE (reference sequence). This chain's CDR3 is CASSSRTGSNSPLHF. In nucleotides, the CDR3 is TGTGCCAGCAGCTCCCGGACAGGATCGAATTCACCCCTCCACTTT.

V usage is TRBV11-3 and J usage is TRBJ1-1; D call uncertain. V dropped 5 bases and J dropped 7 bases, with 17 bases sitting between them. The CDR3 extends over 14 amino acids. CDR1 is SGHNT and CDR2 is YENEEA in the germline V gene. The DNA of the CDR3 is TGTGCCAGCAGCCCCCCAGGAGGCCGTAATGAAGCTTTCTTT. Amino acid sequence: CASSPPGGRNEAFF.

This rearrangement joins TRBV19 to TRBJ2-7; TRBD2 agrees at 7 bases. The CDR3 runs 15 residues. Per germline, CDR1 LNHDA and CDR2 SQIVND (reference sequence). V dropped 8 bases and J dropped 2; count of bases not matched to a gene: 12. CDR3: CASAMWLAEPYEQYF. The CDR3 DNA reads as TGTGCCAGTGCCATGTGGCTAGCGGAACCCTACGAGCAGTACTTC.

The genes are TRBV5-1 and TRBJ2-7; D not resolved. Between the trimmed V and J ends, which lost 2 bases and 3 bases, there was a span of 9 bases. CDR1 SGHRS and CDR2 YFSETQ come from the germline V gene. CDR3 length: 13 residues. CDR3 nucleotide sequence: TGCGCCAGCAGCTTCATCAGAAACTACGAGCAGTACTTC. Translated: CASSFIRNYEQYF.